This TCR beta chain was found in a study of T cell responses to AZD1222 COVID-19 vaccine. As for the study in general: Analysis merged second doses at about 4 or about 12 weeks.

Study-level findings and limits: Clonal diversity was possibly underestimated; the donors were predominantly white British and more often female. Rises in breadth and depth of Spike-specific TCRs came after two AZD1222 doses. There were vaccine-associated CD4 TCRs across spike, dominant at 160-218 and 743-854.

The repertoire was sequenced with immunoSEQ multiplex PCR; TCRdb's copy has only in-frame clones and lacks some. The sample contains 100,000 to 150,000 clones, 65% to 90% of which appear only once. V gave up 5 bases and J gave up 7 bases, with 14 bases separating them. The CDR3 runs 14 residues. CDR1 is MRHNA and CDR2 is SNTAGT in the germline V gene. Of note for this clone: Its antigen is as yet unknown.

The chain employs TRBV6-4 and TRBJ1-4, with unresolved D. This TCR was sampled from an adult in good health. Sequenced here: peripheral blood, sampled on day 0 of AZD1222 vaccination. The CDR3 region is CASSRRRGGEKLFF. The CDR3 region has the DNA TGTGCCAGCAGTCGCCGGAGAGGAGGTGAAAAACTGTTTTTT.